This T cell receptor beta chain derives from a study of CD8+CD57+ T cells in acquired aplastic anemia (dated 2018 in TCRdb). Turning to the overall study: DNA extracted from sorted CD4+ and CD8+ cells had a mean of roughly 3.4 ug, with a range of about 0.18 to 27.4 ug. CD8+CD57+ expansion was defined as a frequency above the mean frequency observed in healthy subjects.

Note on this clonotype: Its antigen is currently not known. Qualities for individual bases were not recorded, and no much larger clone is one base off.

Genomic DNA was used as template for profiling of TCR beta VDJ combinations and CDR3 sequences. An Illumina HiSeq 2000 was the platform used for TCR repertoire sequencing. In the source study's methods: TRBV/TRBJ rearrangement plots, CDR3 size and DJ length profiles, and Simpson's diversity index were used to assess repertoires. The most abundant DNA sequence in the deep sequencing data was taken as the immunodominant clone. CDR3 amino acid sequences were screened for sharing across subjects and compared with published repertoires and the VDJdb database. The public reads were reanalyzed by TCRdb: fastp trimming at Q25, MiXCR alignment, in-frame beta chains only. Entries that share a CDR3 protein sequence are merged under the most common genes and DNA. None of the V and J calls come from the authors' own analysis; TCRdb made them. The sample table shows a few hundred thousand distinct CDR3 sequences, and roughly 82% are seen once. Roughly 42% of the sample rests with the top ten.

Flow cytometry had shown CD8+CD57+ cell expansion in the patients selected for sequencing. Every patient had severe acquired aplastic anemia, diagnosed using the International Study of Aplastic Anemia and Agranulocytosis and Camitta criteria. No therapy had been received by the patients at the time of blood sampling. The study deep-sequenced TCR repertoires of sorted CD4+ and CD8+ blood T cells from severe aplastic anemia patients and healthy subjects. In the USA, patient enrollment took place under clinicaltrials.gov protocols 00001620, 01623167, 00001397, 00071045, 00081523 and 00961064. Ficoll-Paque density gradient centrifugation was used to isolate peripheral blood mononuclear cells. Before DNA was extracted, CD4+ and CD8+ T cells were sorted using either FACS or magnetic beads. The germline V gene sets CDR1 to SGHVS and CDR2 to FNYEAQ. Including the terminal cysteine and phenylalanine, the CDR3 comprises 14 residues. The read is trimmed to its CDR3 DNA, 42 bases read in frame from base 1.

The investigation overall reported the following: Although around 30 CD8+ CDR3 sequences were shared by patients and controls, these sequences appeared highly expressed in patients and within the immunodominant clones of patients. Patients and healthy controls showed no significant difference in CD8+ Simpson's diversity (P=0.060).

This receptor chain uses TRBV7-6 and TRBJ2-5; no confident D gene assignment can be made. The tail of the sequence fits TRBJ2-1 better, so the J call may be wrong. Sequences were obtained from sorted CD4+, CD8+, or CD8+CD57+ T cells (not recorded which) from PBMCs. This TCR was sampled from a human donor with aplastic anemia. CDR3 sequence: CASSLARSHNEQFF. The nucleotides are TGTGCCAGCAGCTTAGCCAGGTCCCACAATGAGCAGTTCTTC.